This TCR beta chain derives from a study of blood T cell repertoires in COVID-19. The method was immunoSEQ multiplex PCR; TCRdb's version includes in-frame clones alone and lacks a portion of them. The data show about 110,000 clones, with roughly 83% seen just once and roughly 4.6% held by the top ten. The CDR3 runs 17 residues. The germline CDR1 and CDR2 sequences are LGHDT and YNNKEL (reference sequence). V was pared by 1 base and J by 6 bases, with 8 bases of the junction left unmatched. The TCR originated in a human donor in a cohort sampled during active COVID-19. This chain connects TRBV3-1 (or the pseudogene TRBV3-2) to TRBJ2-4; 11 positions agree with TRBD2. Sequencing used peripheral blood. The CDR3 coding sequence is TGTGCCAGCAGCCAAGGGGGGACTAGCGGACCAAGAAACATTCAGTACTTC. This encodes CASSQGGTSGPRNIQYF.